A single T cell receptor (beta chain) is shown here with its context. The antigen is undetermined. The data were produced by immunoSEQ multiplex PCR, yet TCRdb's version contains in-frame clones alone and is incomplete. The sample consists of over 95,000 clones, just under 90% of them appearing once. The record originates from a study of T cell responses to AZD1222 COVID-19 vaccine. The overall study: Pooling was applied to second doses at about 4 or about 12 weeks. Study-level points and caveats: Nearly half of the spike-specific TCRs reportedly recognize variant regions that carry no mutations. Seropositive status at baseline applied to only a handful of AZD1222 recipients.

Trimming took 3 bases from V and 2 from J, leaving 15 bases between them. The CDR3 consists of 16 residues. In germline, CDR1 is SGHRS, CDR2 YFSETQ. This receptor was taken from an adult in good health. The V call is TRBV5-1, the J call TRBJ2-1, with D maybe TRBD2 (6 bases). The sequences come from peripheral blood, collected on day 0 of AZD1222 vaccination. The CDR3 DNA follows: TGCGCCAGCAGCTCGATGACTAGTCCCCCCTACAATGAGCAGTTCTTC. Amino acid sequence: CASSSMTSPPYNEQFF.